The rows below give T cell receptor beta chains drawn from one sample of a study of blood T cell repertoires in COVID-19. The protocol was immunoSEQ multiplex PCR, while the TCRdb copy is restricted to in-frame clones and leaves out a portion. The repertoire consists of fewer than 350,000 clones, with over 80% occurring once and the leading ten covering around 4.2%. The specimen sequenced was peripheral blood. All receptors derive from a woman between 45 and 60 years old with active or convalescent COVID-19. Each CDR3 is given with its conserved first and last residue. Fields, in order: J gene, D gene, V gene, CDR3 protein. The D gene is left open where the match is weak.

j_call: TRBJ2-4
d_call: TRBD1
v_call: TRBV20-1
cdr3_aa: CSARGGTVPYF

j_call: TRBJ1-2
d_call: .
v_call: TRBV7-9
cdr3_aa: CASSSRTDSYGYTF

j_call: TRBJ2-7
d_call: TRBD2
v_call: TRBV12-3/TRBV12-4
cdr3_aa: CASRPSGSYEQYF

j_call: TRBJ1-2
d_call: TRBD1
v_call: TRBV5-6
cdr3_aa: CASSLEGGQYLSGYTF

j_call: TRBJ2-2
d_call: TRBD1
v_call: TRBV7-2
cdr3_aa: CASSLKQGSGELFF

j_call: TRBJ1-5
d_call: TRBD1
v_call: TRBV28
cdr3_aa: CASSSGQGAHQPQHF

j_call: TRBJ1-2
d_call: .
v_call: TRBV7-2
cdr3_aa: CASSFGRARANYGYTF

j_call: TRBJ1-3
d_call: TRBD1
v_call: TRBV7-9
cdr3_aa: CASTTLQGKSGNTIYF

j_call: TRBJ1-1
d_call: .
v_call: TRBV29-1
cdr3_aa: CSVGRDLNTEAFF

j_call: TRBJ2-3
d_call: TRBD2
v_call: TRBV24-1
cdr3_aa: CATSDGGRADTQYF

j_call: TRBJ2-7
d_call: .
v_call: TRBV5-1
cdr3_aa: CASSSETSRAYEQYF

j_call: TRBJ2-1
d_call: TRBD2
v_call: TRBV5-1
cdr3_aa: CASSLALAVYNEQFF

j_call: TRBJ2-7
d_call: .
v_call: TRBV2
cdr3_aa: CASDRANYEQYF

j_call: TRBJ2-2
d_call: TRBD2
v_call: TRBV5-1
cdr3_aa: CASSVRTAGDTGELFF

j_call: TRBJ2-7
d_call: TRBD2
v_call: TRBV9
cdr3_aa: CASSDGRTSGIYEQYF

j_call: TRBJ2-7
d_call: TRBD1
v_call: TRBV7-8
cdr3_aa: CASSLARTGNEQYF

j_call: TRBJ1-1
d_call: .
v_call: TRBV5-1
cdr3_aa: CASSLAGWSTEAFF

j_call: TRBJ1-5
d_call: .
v_call: TRBV19
cdr3_aa: CASNQGLNQPQHF

j_call: TRBJ2-5
d_call: TRBD2
v_call: TRBV19
cdr3_aa: CASSIVGPAGGTQYF

j_call: TRBJ2-5
d_call: TRBD1
v_call: TRBV11-3
cdr3_aa: CASSKDRVAETQYF

j_call: TRBJ2-7
d_call: TRBD2
v_call: TRBV11-2
cdr3_aa: CASSSEFSGSRYEQYF

j_call: TRBJ2-7
d_call: .
v_call: TRBV4-2
cdr3_aa: CASSQEKGGAYEQYF

j_call: TRBJ2-3
d_call: .
v_call: TRBV5-1
cdr3_aa: CASKTGTDTQYF

j_call: TRBJ1-2
d_call: TRBD1
v_call: TRBV2
cdr3_aa: CASSEIRQGGAGYTF

j_call: TRBJ1-6
d_call: .
v_call: TRBV2
cdr3_aa: CASSEGVHLNNSPLHF

j_call: TRBJ1-2
d_call: TRBD1
v_call: TRBV5-1
cdr3_aa: CASSLGDSNYGYTF

j_call: TRBJ2-6
d_call: TRBD1
v_call: TRBV5-8
cdr3_aa: CASSRWQGVSGANVLTF

j_call: TRBJ1-1
d_call: .
v_call: TRBV29-1
cdr3_aa: CSVAPPYKNTEAFF

j_call: TRBJ1-1
d_call: .
v_call: TRBV13
cdr3_aa: CASSGGADTEAFF

j_call: TRBJ2-7
d_call: .
v_call: TRBV27
cdr3_aa: CASSRRYGSRLDEQYF

j_call: TRBJ1-6
d_call: .
v_call: TRBV5-1
cdr3_aa: CASSSNRVDSPLHF

j_call: TRBJ2-3
d_call: TRBD2
v_call: TRBV4-1
cdr3_aa: CASSPSKAGVGDTQYF

j_call: TRBJ2-2
d_call: TRBD2
v_call: TRBV7-9
cdr3_aa: CASSPKAGTSGKPGELFF

j_call: TRBJ1-3
d_call: TRBD1
v_call: TRBV11-2
cdr3_aa: CASSLLPGGALGNTIYF

j_call: TRBJ2-1
d_call: .
v_call: TRBV7-9
cdr3_aa: CASSPWGAGYNEQFF

j_call: TRBJ2-1
d_call: .
v_call: TRBV28
cdr3_aa: CASSLSGGLQPQFF

j_call: TRBJ2-7
d_call: .
v_call: TRBV14
cdr3_aa: CASRPSGSSYEQYF

j_call: TRBJ1-1
d_call: .
v_call: TRBV7-9
cdr3_aa: CASSLADSSEAFF

j_call: TRBJ2-7
d_call: .
v_call: TRBV5-4
cdr3_aa: CASSQTGGLADDEQYF

j_call: TRBJ1-2
d_call: .
v_call: TRBV2
cdr3_aa: CASSTRQISNYGYTF

j_call: TRBJ2-5
d_call: TRBD1
v_call: TRBV18
cdr3_aa: CASSPGTGGSETQYF

j_call: TRBJ2-2
d_call: TRBD2
v_call: TRBV5-1
cdr3_aa: CASSLARPSGSNTGELFF

j_call: TRBJ2-1
d_call: TRBD1
v_call: TRBV7-8
cdr3_aa: CASSSGTGSYNEQFF

j_call: TRBJ2-7
d_call: .
v_call: TRBV7-9
cdr3_aa: CASSLVGGNEQYF

j_call: TRBJ1-1
d_call: TRBD1
v_call: TRBV18
cdr3_aa: CASSGDRGTEAFF

j_call: TRBJ1-2
d_call: TRBD1
v_call: TRBV2
cdr3_aa: CASSPGQGYGYTF

j_call: TRBJ1-1
d_call: TRBD1
v_call: TRBV18
cdr3_aa: CASSRQGNTEAFF

j_call: TRBJ1-2
d_call: TRBD1
v_call: TRBV19
cdr3_aa: CASSGGQGYGYTF

j_call: TRBJ2-2
d_call: TRBD2
v_call: TRBV7-7
cdr3_aa: CASSPAAGDTGELFF

j_call: TRBJ2-3
d_call: TRBD1
v_call: TRBV30
cdr3_aa: CAWDRGSQDTQYF

j_call: TRBJ1-2
d_call: TRBD1
v_call: TRBV7-9
cdr3_aa: CASSVLQGAYGYTF

j_call: TRBJ2-7
d_call: TRBD1
v_call: TRBV7-8
cdr3_aa: CASSLVDRGYEQYF